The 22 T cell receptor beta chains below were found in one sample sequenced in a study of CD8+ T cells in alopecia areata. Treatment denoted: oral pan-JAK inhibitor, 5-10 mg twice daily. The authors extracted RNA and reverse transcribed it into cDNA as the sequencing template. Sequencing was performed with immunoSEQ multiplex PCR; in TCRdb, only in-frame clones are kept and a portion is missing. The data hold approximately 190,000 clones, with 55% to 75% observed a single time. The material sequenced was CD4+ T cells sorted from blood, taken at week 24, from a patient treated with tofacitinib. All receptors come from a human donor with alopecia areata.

DNA of the CDR3: TGCGCCAGCAGCCAGGAGTGGGGCTGGGACAATCAGCCCCAGCATTTT. Its protein product is CASSQEWGWDNQPQHF. V and J are TRBV4-1 and TRBJ1-5, with D perhaps TRBD1 (5 bases). V lost 3 bases and J lost 3, with 15 bases in between. Germline V gene sequence: CDR1 MGHRA, CDR2 YSYEKL. The CDR3 spans 16 residues.

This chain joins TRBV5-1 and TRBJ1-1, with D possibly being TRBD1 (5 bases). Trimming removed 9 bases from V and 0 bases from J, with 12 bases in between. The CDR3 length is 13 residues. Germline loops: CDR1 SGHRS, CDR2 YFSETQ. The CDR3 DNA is TGCGCCACCAGGGATGAGATGAACACTGAAGCTTTCTTT. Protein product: CATRDEMNTEAFF.

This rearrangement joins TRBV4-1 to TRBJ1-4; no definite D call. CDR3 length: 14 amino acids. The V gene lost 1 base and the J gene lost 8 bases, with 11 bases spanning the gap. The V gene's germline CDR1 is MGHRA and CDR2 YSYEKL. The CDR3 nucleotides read TGCGCCAGCAGCCAAGGACCAGTGGGAGAAAAACTGTTTTTT. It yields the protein CASSQGPVGEKLFF.

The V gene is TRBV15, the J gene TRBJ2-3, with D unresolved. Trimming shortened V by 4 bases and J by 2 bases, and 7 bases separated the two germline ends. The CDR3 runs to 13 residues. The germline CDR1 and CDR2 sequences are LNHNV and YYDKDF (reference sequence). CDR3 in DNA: TGTGCCACCAGCATGGAATCCACAGATACGCAGTATTTT. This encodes CATSMESTDTQYF.

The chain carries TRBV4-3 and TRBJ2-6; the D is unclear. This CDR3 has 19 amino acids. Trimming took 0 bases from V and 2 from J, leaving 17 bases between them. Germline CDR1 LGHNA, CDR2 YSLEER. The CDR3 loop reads CASSQDVGPGITGANVLTF. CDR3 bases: TGCGCCAGCAGCCAAGATGTAGGACCGGGTATAACTGGGGCCAACGTCCTGACTTTC.

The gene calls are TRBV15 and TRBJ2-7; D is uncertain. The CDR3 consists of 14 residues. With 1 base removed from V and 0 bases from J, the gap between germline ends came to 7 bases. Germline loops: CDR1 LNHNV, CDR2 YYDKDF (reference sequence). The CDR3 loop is CATSRGGSSYEQYF. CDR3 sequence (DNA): TGTGCCACCAGCAGAGGGGGAAGCTCCTACGAGCAGTACTTC.

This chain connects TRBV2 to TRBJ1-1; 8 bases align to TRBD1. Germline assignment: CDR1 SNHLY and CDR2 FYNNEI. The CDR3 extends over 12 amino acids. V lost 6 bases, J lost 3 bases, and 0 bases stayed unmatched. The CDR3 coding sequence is TGTGCCAGCAGGGGACAGGACACTGAAGCTTTCTTT. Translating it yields CASRGQDTEAFF.

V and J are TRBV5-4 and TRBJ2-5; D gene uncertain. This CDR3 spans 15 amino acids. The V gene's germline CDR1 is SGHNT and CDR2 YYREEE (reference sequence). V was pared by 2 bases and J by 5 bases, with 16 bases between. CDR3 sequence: CASSFATGPEETQYF. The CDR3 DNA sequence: TGTGCCAGCAGCTTCGCCACCGGGCCTGAGGAGACCCAGTACTTC.

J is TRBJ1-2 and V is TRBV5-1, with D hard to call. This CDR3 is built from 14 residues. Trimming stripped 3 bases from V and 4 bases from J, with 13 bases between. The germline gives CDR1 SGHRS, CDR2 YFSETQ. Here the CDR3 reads CASSWGRTPYGYTF. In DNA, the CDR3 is TGCGCCAGCAGCTGGGGTCGGACTCCCTATGGCTACACCTTC.

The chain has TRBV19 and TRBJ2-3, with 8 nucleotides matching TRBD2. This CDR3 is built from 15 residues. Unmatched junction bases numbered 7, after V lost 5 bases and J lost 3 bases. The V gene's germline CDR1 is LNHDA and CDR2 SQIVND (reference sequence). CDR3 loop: CASSPGLAGTDTQYF. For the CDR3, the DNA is TGTGCCAGTAGTCCAGGACTAGCAGGAACAGATACGCAGTATTTT.

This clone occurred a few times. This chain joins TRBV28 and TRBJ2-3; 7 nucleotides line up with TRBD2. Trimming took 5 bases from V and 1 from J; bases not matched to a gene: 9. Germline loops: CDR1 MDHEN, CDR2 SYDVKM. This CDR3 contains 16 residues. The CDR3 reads CASSRLGEGRTDTQYF. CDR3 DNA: TGTGCCAGCAGTCGTCTGGGGGAGGGACGCACAGATACGCAGTATTTT.

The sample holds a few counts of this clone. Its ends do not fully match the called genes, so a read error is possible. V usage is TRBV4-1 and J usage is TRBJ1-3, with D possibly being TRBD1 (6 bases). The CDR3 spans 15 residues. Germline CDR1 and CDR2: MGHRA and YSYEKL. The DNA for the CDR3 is TGCGCCAGCAGCGAAGACAGGCTCTCTGGAAACACCATATATTTT. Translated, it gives CASSEDRLSGNTIYF.

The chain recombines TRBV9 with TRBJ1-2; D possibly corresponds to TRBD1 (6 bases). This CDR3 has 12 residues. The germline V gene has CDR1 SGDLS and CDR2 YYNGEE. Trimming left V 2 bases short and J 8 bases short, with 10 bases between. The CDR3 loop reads CASSVFQGGYTF. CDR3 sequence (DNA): TGTGCCAGCAGCGTCTTCCAGGGGGGCTACACCTTC.

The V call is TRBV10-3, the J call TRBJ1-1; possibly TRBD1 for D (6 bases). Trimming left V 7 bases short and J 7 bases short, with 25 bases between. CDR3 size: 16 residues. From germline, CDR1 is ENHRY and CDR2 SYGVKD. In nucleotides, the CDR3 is TGTGCCATCACTAAAACGACAGGCCCCCAGGGTGGTGAAGCTTTCTTT. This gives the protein CAITKTTGPQGGEAFF.

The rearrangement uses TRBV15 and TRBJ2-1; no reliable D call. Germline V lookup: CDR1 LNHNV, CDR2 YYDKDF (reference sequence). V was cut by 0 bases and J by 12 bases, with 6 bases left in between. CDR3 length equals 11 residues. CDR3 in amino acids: CATSREGRQFF. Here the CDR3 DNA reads TGTGCCACCAGCAGAGAGGGAAGGCAGTTCTTC.

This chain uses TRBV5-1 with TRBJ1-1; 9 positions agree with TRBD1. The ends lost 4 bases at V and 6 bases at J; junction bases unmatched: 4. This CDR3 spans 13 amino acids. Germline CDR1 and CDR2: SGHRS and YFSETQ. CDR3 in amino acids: CASSRTGAAEAFF. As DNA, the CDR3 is TGCGCCAGCAGCAGGACAGGGGCCGCTGAAGCTTTCTTT.

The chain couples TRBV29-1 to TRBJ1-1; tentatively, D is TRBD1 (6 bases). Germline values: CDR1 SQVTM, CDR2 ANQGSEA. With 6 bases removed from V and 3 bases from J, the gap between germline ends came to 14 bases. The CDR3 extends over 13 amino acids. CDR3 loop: CSVQGFSDTEAFF. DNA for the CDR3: TGCAGCGTCCAGGGGTTTTCGGACACTGAAGCTTTCTTT. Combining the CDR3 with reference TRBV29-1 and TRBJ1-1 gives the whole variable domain SAVISQKPSRDICQRGTSLTIQCQVDSQVTMMFWYRQQPGQSLTLIATANQGSEATYESGFVIDKFPISRPNLTFSTLTVSNMSPEDSSIYLCSVQGFSDTEAFFGQGTRLTVV.

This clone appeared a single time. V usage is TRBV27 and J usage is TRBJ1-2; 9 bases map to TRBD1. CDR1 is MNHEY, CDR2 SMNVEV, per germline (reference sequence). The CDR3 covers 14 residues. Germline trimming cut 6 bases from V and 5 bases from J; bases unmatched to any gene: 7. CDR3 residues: CASSWGQGEYGYTF. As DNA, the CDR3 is TGTGCCAGCAGCTGGGGACAGGGTGAATATGGCTACACCTTC.

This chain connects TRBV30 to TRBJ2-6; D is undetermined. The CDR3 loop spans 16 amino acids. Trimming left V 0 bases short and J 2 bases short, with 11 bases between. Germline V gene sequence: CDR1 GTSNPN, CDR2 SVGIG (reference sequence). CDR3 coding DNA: TGTGCCTGGAGTGTACGGTCGCCTGCTGGGGCCAACGTCCTGACTTTC. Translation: CAWSVRSPAGANVLTF.

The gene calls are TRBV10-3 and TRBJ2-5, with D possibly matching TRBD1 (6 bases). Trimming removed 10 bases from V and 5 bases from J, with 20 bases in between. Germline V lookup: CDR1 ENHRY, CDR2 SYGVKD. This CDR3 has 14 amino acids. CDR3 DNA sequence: TGTGCCACCTCGGTAGCAGGGGCTGTGGAGACCCAGTACTTC. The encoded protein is CATSVAGAVETQYF.

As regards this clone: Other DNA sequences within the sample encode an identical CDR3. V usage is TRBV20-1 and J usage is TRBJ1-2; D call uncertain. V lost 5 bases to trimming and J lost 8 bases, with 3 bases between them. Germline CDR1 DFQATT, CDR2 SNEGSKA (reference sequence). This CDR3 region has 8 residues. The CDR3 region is CSASGYTF. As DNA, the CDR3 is TGCAGTGCTTCAGGCTACACCTTC.

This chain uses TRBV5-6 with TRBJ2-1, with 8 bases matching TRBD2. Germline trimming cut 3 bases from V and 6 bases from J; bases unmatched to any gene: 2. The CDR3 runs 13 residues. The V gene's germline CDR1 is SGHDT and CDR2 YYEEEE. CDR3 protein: CASSYTSGNEQFF. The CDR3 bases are TGTGCCAGCAGCTACACTAGCGGCAATGAGCAGTTCTTC.